Each of the 30 T cell receptor beta chains below was sequenced from the same sample in a study of shared clonotypes between healthy human individuals. Sequenced by immunoSEQ multiplex PCR; TCRdb stores in-frame clones only, minus some. The data show some 1 million clones, 60% to 80% seen once. The material sequenced was memory CD4+ T cells sorted from blood. This sample's subset: CD45RA-negative fraction. The receptors derive from a man between 18 and 29 years old in good health.

Concerning this clone: The identical CDR3 is also encoded by other nucleotide sequences in the sample. The gene calls are TRBV18 and TRBJ2-7, with D perhaps matching TRBD1 (6 bases). Germline CDR1 is KGHSH and CDR2 is LQKENI. The CDR3 is made up of 13 amino acids. Trimming cost V 6 bases and J 2 bases, with 11 bases left between them. The CDR3, as DNA: TGTGCCAGCTCGGAAGGGACAACCTACGAGCAGTACTTC. Amino acids: CASSEGTTYEQYF.

This clone is a singleton in its sample. This chain connects TRBV5-4 to TRBJ1-2; D is uncertain. The CDR3 runs to 14 residues. CDR1 is SGHNT and CDR2 is YYREEE in the germline V gene (reference sequence). V lost 0 bases and J 2 bases, leaving 8 bases between the germline ends. CDR3 region: CASSLVSGNYGYTF. In DNA form, the CDR3 reads TGTGCCAGCAGCTTGGTATCCGGGAACTATGGCTACACCTTC.

The chain has TRBV30 and TRBJ1-5; 7 bases align to TRBD1. Losses at the gene ends were 2 bases for V and 0 bases for J; bases not matched to a gene: 4. This CDR3 comprises 15 residues. Germline V gene sequence: CDR1 GTSNPN, CDR2 SVGIG (reference sequence). The CDR3 sequence is CAWSPGQASNQPQHF. As DNA, the CDR3 is TGTGCCTGGAGTCCCGGACAGGCTAGCAATCAGCCCCAGCATTTT.

This rearrangement joins TRBV5-4 to TRBJ1-2; D remains ambiguous. There are 13 residues in the CDR3. Per germline, CDR1 SGHNT and CDR2 YYREEE (reference sequence). Trimming took off 3 bases at V and 3 bases at J, with 9 bases between the two ends. Here the CDR3 reads CASSSGSHYGYTF. The CDR3 DNA is TGTGCCAGCAGCTCGGGATCCCACTATGGCTACACCTTC.

This chain links TRBV5-4 with TRBJ2-1; 9 nucleotides match TRBD2. Trimming cost V 0 bases and J 7 bases; bases outside gene matches: 8. Per the germline V gene, CDR1 is SGHNT and CDR2 is YYREEE (reference sequence). The CDR3 covers 16 residues. The CDR3 region has the DNA TGTGCCAGCAGCTTGGCCGGTCTAGCGGGATTAAATGAGCAGTTCTTC. It encodes CASSLAGLAGLNEQFF.

The table lists this clone with a few counts. The rearrangement links TRBV6-1 to TRBJ1-3, with 7 positions matching TRBD1. CDR1 MNHNS and CDR2 SASEGT come from the germline V gene. The CDR3 length is 13 residues. With V trimmed by 6 bases and J by 3 bases, 2 bases remained unmatched. The CDR3 DNA reads TGTGCCAGCAGACAGGGGAATGGAAACACCATATATTTT. It yields the protein CASRQGNGNTIYF.

This clone showed up just a few times. The chain recombines TRBV4-3 with TRBJ2-5; 10 bases align to TRBD1. The CDR3 is made up of 16 amino acids. Germline assignment: CDR1 LGHNA and CDR2 YSLEER. V lost 4 bases to trimming and J lost 5 bases; unmatched junction nucleotides: 10. Written as DNA, the CDR3 is TGCGCCAGCAGCCGCTCCGGGACAGGGGAAGGGGAGACCCAGTACTTC. Encoded protein: CASSRSGTGEGETQYF.

This clone was seen a few times. This chain joins TRBV2 and TRBJ2-2; D call uncertain. The germline V and J ends were trimmed by 1 base and 2 bases, with 8 bases remaining between them. CDR3 length: 15 residues. The V gene's germline CDR1 is SNHLY and CDR2 FYNNEI. CDR3 region: CASSEGTKNTGELFF. The CDR3 DNA follows: TGTGCCAGCAGTGAAGGGACCAAAAACACCGGGGAGCTGTTTTTT.

The genes are TRBV5-1 and TRBJ2-3, with TRBD2 identical over 10 bases. The germline gives CDR1 SGHRS, CDR2 YFSETQ. V was clipped by 0 bases and J by 5 bases; unmatched bases: 6. The CDR3 is made up of 16 amino acids. The CDR3 reads CASSLVLAGEVDTQYF. The CDR3 bases are TGCGCCAGCAGCTTGGTCCTAGCGGGAGAGGTAGATACGCAGTATTTT.

This clone was found once. The gene calls are TRBV5-6 and TRBJ2-6, with D perhaps given as TRBD1 or TRBD2 (5 bases each). V was trimmed by 0 bases and J by 2 bases, leaving 12 bases between them. The germline gives CDR1 SGHDT, CDR2 YYEEEE. The CDR3 runs to 17 residues. CDR3 bases: TGTGCCAGCAGCTTGGTAGCCAGGGAGCCTGGGGCCAACGTCCTGACTTTC. Its protein product is CASSLVAREPGANVLTF.

The chain carries TRBV4-2 and TRBJ1-4, with D unresolved. This CDR3 is 15 amino acids long. The germline V gene has CDR1 LGHNA and CDR2 YNFKEQ. Trimming removed 0 bases from V and 4 bases from J, with 9 bases in between. CDR3 sequence reads: CASSQDPVSNEKLFF. The DNA of the CDR3 is TGTGCCAGCAGCCAAGATCCAGTTAGTAATGAAAAACTGTTTTTT.

The chain links TRBV5-8 to TRBJ2-1; 9 bases line up with TRBD2. Losses at the gene ends were 6 bases for V and 6 bases for J; bases not matched to a gene: 7. Germline-derived CDR1 and CDR2 are SGHTS and YDEGEE. This CDR3 spans 14 amino acids. As DNA, the CDR3 is TGTGCCAGCATCAAGGCGGGGGGGTCCAATGAGCAGTTCTTC. Translation: CASIKAGGSNEQFF.

This clone was seen once. The chain has TRBV2 and TRBJ2-5, with D perhaps matching TRBD1 (5 bases). V lost 2 bases to trimming and J lost 5 bases, with 12 bases between them. From germline, CDR1 is SNHLY and CDR2 FYNNEI. The CDR3 runs 14 residues. The CDR3 here is CASSEWGPGETQYF. For the CDR3, the DNA is TGTGCCAGCAGTGAATGGGGCCCCGGGGAGACCCAGTACTTC.

Of note for this clone: The same CDR3 can be traced to other DNA sequences in this sample. This chain uses TRBV18 with TRBJ1-4; D may be TRBD1 (5 bases). Germline V gene sequence: CDR1 KGHSH, CDR2 LQKENI. Trimming left V 3 bases short and J 8 bases short, with 13 bases between. The CDR3 contains 14 residues. The CDR3 region is CASSPGQAGEKLFF. The CDR3 DNA reads as TGTGCCAGCTCACCGGGGCAGGCTGGAGAAAAACTGTTTTTT.

This clone showed up just once. V gene TRBV7-9 combines with J gene TRBJ1-5; TRBD1 aligns across 7 bases. The germline gives CDR1 SEHNR, CDR2 FQNEAQ (reference sequence). Trimming at V came to 6 bases and at J to 0 bases, leaving 11 bases not matched to a gene. This CDR3 spans 17 amino acids. The CDR3 here is CASSRGQSDHSNQPQHF. The CDR3 nucleotides are TGTGCCAGCAGTAGGGGACAGTCTGATCATAGCAATCAGCCCCAGCATTTT. The full variable domain, its missing parts supplied by reference TRBV7-9 and TRBJ1-5, is DTGVSQNPRHKITKRGQNVTFRCDPISEHNRLYWYRQTLGQGPEFLTYFQNEAQLEKSRLLSDRFSAERPKGSFSTLEIQRTEQGDSAMYLCASSRGQSDHSNQPQHFGDGTRLSIL.

The chain is built from TRBV21-1 and TRBJ2-3; no check of the table's D call, TRBD1, against the DNA was made. TRBV21-1 is marked as a pseudogene. This CDR3 comprises 15 residues. CDR3 protein: CASSSRTGGKTTQYF. As DNA, the CDR3 is TGTGCCAGCAGCAGCCGGACAGGGGGGAAAACTACGCAGTATTTT.

On this clone itself: A read error is possible here, since a much larger clone lies one base away. This specimen includes other DNA sequences encoding the same CDR3. The V gene is TRBV7-2, the J gene TRBJ2-7; D remains ambiguous. This CDR3 region has 13 residues. Between the trimmed V and J ends, which lost 0 bases and 0 bases, there was a span of 3 bases. Germline values: CDR1 SGHTA, CDR2 FQGNSA. CDR3 residues: CASSLAVSYEQYF. CDR3 bases: TGTGCCAGCAGCTTAGCGGTCTCCTACGAGCAGTACTTC.

J is TRBJ2-2 and V is TRBV7-2; the D gene is possibly TRBD1 (5 bases). Trimming pared 0 bases from V and 4 bases from J, leaving 9 bases between. This CDR3 spans 15 amino acids. In germline, CDR1 is SGHTA, CDR2 FQGNSA. CDR3 nucleotide sequence: TGTGCCAGCAGCTTAGCGGTTCAGGGCACCGGGGAGCTGTTTTTT. This translates into CASSLAVQGTGELFF. The complete variable domain, with remaining parts taken from reference TRBV7-2 and TRBJ2-2, reads GAGVSQSPSNKVTEKGKDVELRCDPISGHTALYWYRQSLGQGLEFLIYFQGNSAPDKSGLPSDRFSAERTGGSVSTLTIQRTQQEDSAVYLCASSLAVQGTGELFFGEGSRLTVL.

With respect to this clone: Other DNA sequences in this sample translate to the same CDR3. The V gene is TRBV6-5, the J gene TRBJ2-7; possible D gene TRBD2, 5 bases. The V and J ends lost 2 bases and 6 bases respectively, with 8 bases between them. The CDR3 totals 12 residues. Germline V gives CDR1 MNHEY, CDR2 SVGAGI. This chain's CDR3 is CASSYSGFEQYF. Written as DNA, the CDR3 is TGTGCCAGCAGTTACAGCGGATTCGAGCAGTACTTC.

The chain carries TRBV18 and TRBJ2-7; D not certain. The CDR3 runs 16 residues. Trimming removed 2 bases from V and 0 bases from J, with 14 bases in between. CDR1 and CDR2 from the germline V gene are KGHSH and LQKENI. The CDR3 DNA reads TGTGCCAGCTCACCAATCGATGGGCGCAACTCCTACGAGCAGTACTTC. This gives the protein CASSPIDGRNSYEQYF.

This CDR3 is CASSLGVAGFEEQYF. DNA for the CDR3: TGTGCCAGCAGCTTAGGGGTGGCAGGGTTTGAGGAGCAGTACTTC. V gene TRBV11-2 combines with J gene TRBJ2-7; TRBD1 might be the D (5 bases). Germline CDR1 is SGHAT and CDR2 is FQNNGV. V shed 1 base and J shed 7 bases, with 17 bases lying between them. The CDR3 contains 15 residues.

The chain uses TRBV19 and TRBJ1-1; 7 nucleotides align to TRBD1. The CDR3 spans 17 residues. The junction had 14 bases not matched to a gene; V was cut back by 6 bases and J by 1 base. CDR1 and CDR2 from the germline V gene are LNHDA and SQIVND (reference sequence). DNA of the CDR3: TGTGCCAGTAGCTCGATAGGAAGGGGGCTAAGGAACACTGAAGCTTTCTTT. It translates to CASSSIGRGLRNTEAFF.

The chain uses TRBV10-1 and TRBJ2-2; 10 bases agree with TRBD1. Germline trimming cut 8 bases from V and 7 bases from J; bases unmatched to any gene: 16. CDR3 length: 17 amino acids. Germline V gene sequence: CDR1 WNHNN, CDR2 SYGVQD (reference sequence). CDR3 sequence: CASSGRQRQGAVGELFF. DNA of the CDR3: TGCGCCAGCTCCGGCCGTCAAAGACAGGGGGCCGTCGGGGAGCTGTTTTTT.

This clone occurred a few times. The chain joins TRBV28 to TRBJ1-5; 8 nucleotides line up with TRBD1. V lost 9 bases and J lost 7; bases outside the gene matches: 11. The CDR3 is 14 residues long. Looked up from germline, CDR1 is MDHEN and CDR2 is SYDVKM. CDR3 nucleotides: TGTGCCAGTCAGGGGGCCAGCTCGTCCCAGCCCCAGCATTTT. It specifies CASQGASSSQPQHF.

This clone has just one count. J is TRBJ2-4 and V is TRBV27, with D hard to call. V was cut by 5 bases and J by 0 bases, with 17 bases left in between. This CDR3 has 17 residues. Germline values: CDR1 MNHEY, CDR2 SMNVEV (reference sequence). CDR3 sequence: CASSAERSFLAKNIQYF. Here the CDR3 DNA reads TGTGCCAGCAGTGCAGAGAGGTCTTTCCTAGCCAAAAACATTCAGTACTTC.

The genes are TRBV5-1 and TRBJ2-7, with D tentatively TRBD1 (7 bases). The V end was cut by 3 bases, the J end by 6 bases, with 16 bases between. CDR1 SGHRS and CDR2 YFSETQ come from the germline V gene. This CDR3 has 14 residues. The DNA of the CDR3 is TGCGCCAGCAGCTCCGGAGGGCAGGGGGGCGAGCAGTACTTC. Amino acid sequence: CASSSGGQGGEQYF.

As concerns this clone: Additional DNA sequences in this sample encode the identical CDR3. This chain links TRBV5-4 with TRBJ1-1, with D perhaps TRBD1 (5 bases). Trimming removed 5 bases at V and 0 bases at J, with 8 bases between. CDR3 length: 13 residues. Germline V gene lookup returns CDR1 SGHNT and CDR2 YYREEE (reference sequence). CDR3 coding DNA: TGTGCCAGCAGTCGGGACTTGAACACTGAAGCTTTCTTT. It yields the protein CASSRDLNTEAFF.

The J gene is TRBJ1-1, the V gene TRBV6-5, with D possibly being TRBD1 (5 bases). Trimming took off 1 base at V and 1 base at J, with 13 bases between the two ends. The germline CDR1 and CDR2 sequences are MNHEY and SVGAGI. This CDR3 comprises 16 residues. CDR3 loop: CASSYLTAGSNTEAFF. The CDR3 nucleotides are TGTGCCAGCAGTTACTTAACTGCAGGGTCGAACACTGAAGCTTTCTTT.

This rearrangement joins TRBV15 to TRBJ2-5; 8 bases align to TRBD1. This CDR3 is 14 amino acids long. V shed 5 bases, J shed 5 bases, and the junction held 7 bases outside the gene matches. Germline CDR1 is LNHNV and CDR2 is YYDKDF (reference sequence). The CDR3 region has the DNA TGTGCCACCAGCTTGGACAGGGTGGGGGAGACCCAGTACTTC. This codes for CATSLDRVGETQYF.

The V gene is TRBV5-8, the J gene TRBJ1-2, with D unclear. Germline CDR1 is SGHTS and CDR2 is YDEGEE. V was pared by 4 bases and J by 7 bases, with 8 bases between. This CDR3 region has 11 residues. The CDR3, as DNA: TGTGCCAGCAGCATATATGGTGGCTACACCTTC. Encoded protein: CASSIYGGYTF.